This is a list of T cell receptor beta chains from one sample in a study of shared T cell receptors in the human thymus. Some clones are missing from TCRdb's copy, which holds only in-frame ones; the method was immunoSEQ multiplex PCR. The profile shows 540,000 or so clones, about four fifths of them singletons. This same sample was also part of a study on human thymus T cells.

Sequenced sample: thymocytes. These receptors were obtained from a boy under two years old with a congenital heart defect. CDR3s include the opening cysteine and the closing phenylalanine or tryptophan. A D gene is named only where the DNA matches it firmly. The size entry is marked missing in some rows and otherwise reads once, few, many or a size class.

TRBJ2-3 TRBD2 TRBV14 19 NA CASSPSPSGRCSVRDTQYF TGTGCCAGCAGCCCATCCCCGAGCGGGAGGTGTTCGGTGCGAGATACGCAGTATTTT
TRBJ2-4 TRBD1 TRBV27 11 NA CVGTGKNIQYF TGTGTCGGGACAGGAAAAAACATTCAGTACTTC
TRBJ2-7 TRBD2 TRBV7-8 18 NA CASSPPSNEREYSYEQYF TGTGCCAGCAGCCCCCCAAGTAATGAGCGGGAGTACTCCTACGAGCAGTACTTC
TRBJ2-1 NA TRBV30 17 NA CAWSSGHLDRSYNEQFF TGTGCCTGGAGTTCCGGCCATCTCGACAGGTCCTACAATGAGCAGTTCTTC
TRBJ2-7 TRBD1 TRBV19 14 NA CASNTGTGAYEQYF TGTGCCAGTAACACCGGGACAGGGGCCTACGAGCAGTACTTC
TRBJ2-7 NA TRBV27 14 NA CATQIRGGPGEQYF TGTGCCACCCAGATAAGGGGGGGGCCTGGGGAGCAGTACTTC
TRBJ2-2 TRBD2 TRBV27 16 NA CASSSPSGANTGELFF TGTGCCAGCAGTTCCCCTAGCGGGGCAAACACCGGGGAGCTGTTTTTT
TRBJ2-5 TRBD2 TRBV5-6 14 NA CASSARTSGETQYF TGTGCCAGCAGCGCGAGGACTAGCGGAGAGACCCAGTACTTC
TRBJ2-7 TRBD2 TRBV27 16 NA CASRTLGLAGKAEQYF TGTGCCAGCAGAACCTTGGGACTAGCGGGAAAGGCCGAGCAGTACTTC
TRBJ2-7 NA TRBV4-1 13 NA CASSQGSGVEQYF TGCGCCAGCAGCCAAGGGTCGGGTGTCGAGCAGTACTTC
TRBJ2-7 NA TRBV11-3 12 NA CASGIQEYEQYF TGTGCCAGCGGCATACAGGAGTACGAGCAGTACTTC
TRBJ2-1 TRBD2 TRBV27 16 NA CASSLEAASGRSAQFF TGTGCCAGCAGTTTGGAGGCGGCTAGCGGGAGATCAGCGCAGTTCTTC
TRBJ2-7 NA TRBV30 11 NA CAWDRDYEQYF TGTGCCTGGGACAGAGATTACGAGCAGTACTTC
TRBJ2-7 NA TRBV11-2 16 NA CASSAYPPGVPYEQYF TGTGCCAGCAGCGCCTATCCCCCGGGAGTTCCCTACGAGCAGTACTTC
TRBJ2-3 NA TRBV14 15 NA CASSQSPRATDTQYF TGTGCCAGCAGCCAGAGCCCCAGGGCGACAGATACGCAGTATTTT
TRBJ2-6 TRBD2 TRBV7-2 18 NA CASSPTSGSLSGANVLTF TGTGCCAGCAGCCCTACTAGCGGGAGCCTCTCTGGGGCCAACGTCCTGACTTTC
TRBJ2-4 NA TRBV7-2 11 NA CASSSENIQYF TGTGCCAGCAGCTCGGAAAACATTCAGTACTTC
TRBJ1-1 NA TRBV5-5 12 NA CASSSPRSEAFF TGTGCCAGCAGCTCGCCCCGGAGTGAAGCTTTCTTT
TRBJ2-1 NA TRBV4-1 16 NA CASSSRSHSSYNEQFF TGCGCCAGCAGCTCCCGGTCTCACAGCTCCTACAATGAGCAGTTCTTC
TRBJ1-2 NA TRBV25-1 14 NA CASSACGGAYGYTF TGTGCCAGCAGTGCTTGTGGGGGCGCGTATGGCTACACCTTC
TRBJ2-3 TRBD1 TRBV30 12 NA CACDAGGDTQYF TGTGCCTGCGACGCAGGGGGTGATACGCAGTATTTT
TRBJ2-3 TRBD2 TRBV4-3 18 NA CASSQDRASGHSTDTQYF TGCGCCAGCAGCCAAGATCGGGCTAGCGGACATAGCACAGATACGCAGTATTTT
TRBJ2-1 NA TRBV29-1 16 NA CSVEDEEGHGYNEQFF TGCAGCGTTGAAGATGAGGAGGGCCATGGCTACAATGAGCAGTTCTTC
TRBJ2-1 TRBD2 TRBV4-2 14 NA CASSQSTSHNEQFF TGTGCCAGCAGCCAATCGACTAGCCACAATGAGCAGTTCTTC
TRBJ1-3 NA TRBV7-6 13 few CASSLVPKNTIYF TGTGCCAGCAGCTTAGTACCTAAAAACACCATATATTTT
TRBJ2-1 TRBD1 TRBV7-6 15 NA CASSLASDRDNEQFF TGTGCCAGCAGCTTAGCTAGCGACAGGGACAATGAGCAGTTCTTC
TRBJ1-2 NA TRBV18 14 NA CASSVWRKDYGYTF TGTGCCAGCTCAGTTTGGAGGAAGGACTATGGCTACACCTTC
TRBJ2-7 TRBD2 TRBV27 14 NA CASSFSGRAWEQYF TGTGCCAGCAGTTTTAGCGGGAGGGCCTGGGAGCAGTACTTC
TRBJ1-5 NA TRBV5-1 16 NA CASSLGNNYSNQPQHF TGCGCCAGCAGCTTGGGTAATAATTATAGCAATCAGCCCCAGCATTTT
TRBJ2-1 NA TRBV7-2 15 NA CASSLAGECDNEQFF TGTGCCAGCAGCTTAGCCGGGGAGTGCGACAATGAGCAGTTCTTC
TRBJ2-3 NA TRBV10-3 13 NA CAISDFNTDTQYF TGTGCCATCAGTGATTTCAACACAGATACGCAGTATTTT
TRBJ2-7 NA TRBV7-9 13 few CASSPGHVHEQYF TGTGCCAGCAGCCCGGGACACGTCCACGAGCAGTACTTC
TRBJ1-2 NA TRBV4-2 15 NA CASSQGYSTNYGYTF TGTGCCAGCAGCCAAGGCTACAGTACTAACTATGGCTACACCTTC
TRBJ2-7 TRBD2 TRBV27 15 NA CASSNGRRYSYEQYF TGTGCCAGCAGCAACGGGAGGCGGTACTCCTACGAGCAGTACTTC
TRBJ1-3 TRBD1 TRBV30 15 NA CAWSAGTGVGNTIYF TGTGCCTGGAGCGCCGGGACAGGGGTAGGAAACACCATATATTTT
TRBJ1-1 NA TRBV4-3 15 NA CASSHLRGSYAEAFF TGCGCCAGCAGCCATCTAAGGGGCTCGTATGCTGAAGCTTTCTTT
TRBJ2-1 TRBD2 TRBV27 16 NA CASRFLAGGLDNEQFF TGTGCCAGCAGATTCTTAGCGGGAGGGTTGGACAATGAGCAGTTCTTC
TRBJ2-5 NA TRBV6-5 14 NA CASSYLGGPETQYF TGTGCCAGCAGTTACTTGGGGGGACCCGAGACCCAGTACTTC
TRBJ2-1 TRBD2 TRBV9 14 NA CASSGRGSFDEQFF TGTGCCAGCAGCGGCCGCGGGAGTTTCGATGAGCAGTTCTTC
TRBJ2-1 TRBD2 TRBV10-3 15 NA CAIRSGTNAYNEQFF TGTGCCATCAGATCCGGGACTAACGCCTACAATGAGCAGTTCTTC
TRBJ2-3 NA TRBV14 18 NA CASSQVGQPYRCTDTQYF TGTGCCAGCAGCCAAGTGGGGCAGCCCTACAGGTGCACAGATACGCAGTATTTT
TRBJ2-7 NA TRBV19 15 NA CASSIGGGPPYEQYF TGTGCCAGTAGTATTGGGGGCGGGCCTCCCTACGAGCAGTACTTC